The subject of this entry is one T cell receptor (beta chain). The junction and the germline gene differ at one end; a read error may be behind it. These data are taken from a study of tumor and adjacent non-tumor tissue in lung cancer. The overall study: Aged about 30 to 85 years, patients included fewer than 11 men and 5 women with stage I to III disease.

Germline V gene sequence: CDR1 SGHRS, CDR2 YFSETQ. The CDR3 covers 12 residues. TCRbeta libraries were built with three rounds of nested PCR, modified from ARM-PCR. TCRdb called the multiplex PCR reads again in MiXCR, with one record for every CDR3 protein. The sample carries tens of thousands of distinct CDR3 sequences, 55% to 75% recorded once. This sample's RNA came from whole unsorted tissue. The chain joins TRBV5-1 to TRBJ2-5; D uncertain. Specimen: lung tumor tissue. This clonotype was obtained from a man aged 50 to 60 with non-small cell lung cancer. The CDR3 nucleotides read TGCGCCAACAGCTTGGGTCAAGAGACCCAGTACTTC. It specifies CANSLGQETQYF.